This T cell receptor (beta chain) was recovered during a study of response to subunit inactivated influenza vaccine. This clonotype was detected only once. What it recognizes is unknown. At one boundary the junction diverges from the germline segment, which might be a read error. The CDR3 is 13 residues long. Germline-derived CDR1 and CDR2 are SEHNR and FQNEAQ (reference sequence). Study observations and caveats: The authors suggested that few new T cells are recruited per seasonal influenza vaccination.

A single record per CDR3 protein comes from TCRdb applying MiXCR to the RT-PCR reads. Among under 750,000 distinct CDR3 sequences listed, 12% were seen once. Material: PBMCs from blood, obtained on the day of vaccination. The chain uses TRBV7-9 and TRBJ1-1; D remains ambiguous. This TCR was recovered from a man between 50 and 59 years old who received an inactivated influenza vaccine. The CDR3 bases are TGTGCCATCAGCCCTGAGTATAACACTGAAGCTTTCTTT. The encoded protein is CAISPEYNTEAFF.